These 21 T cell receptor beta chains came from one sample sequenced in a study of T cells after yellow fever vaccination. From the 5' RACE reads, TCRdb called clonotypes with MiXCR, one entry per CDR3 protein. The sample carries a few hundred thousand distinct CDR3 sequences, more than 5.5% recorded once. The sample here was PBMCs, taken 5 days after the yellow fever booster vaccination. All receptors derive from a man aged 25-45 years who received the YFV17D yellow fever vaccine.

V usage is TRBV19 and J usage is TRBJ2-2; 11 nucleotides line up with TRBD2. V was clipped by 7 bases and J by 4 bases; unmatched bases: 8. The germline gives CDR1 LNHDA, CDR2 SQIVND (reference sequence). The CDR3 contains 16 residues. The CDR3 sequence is CASNLLAGDFTGELFF. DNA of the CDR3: TGTGCCAGTAACCTACTAGCGGGGGACTTCACCGGGGAGCTGTTTTTT.

CDR3: CASSFLAGGMYEQYF. DNA for the CDR3: TGTGCCAGCAGCTTTCTAGCGGGAGGAATGTACGAGCAGTACTTC. This chain connects TRBV5-5 to TRBJ2-7; 11 bases align to TRBD2. Germline CDR1 reads SGHKS; CDR2 reads YYEKEE (reference sequence). V was clipped by 2 bases and J by 4 bases; unmatched bases: 5. The CDR3 runs to 15 residues.

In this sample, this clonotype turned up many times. CDR3 coding DNA: TGCAGTGCTAGCCCAAAGACAGCCTCCTACGAGCAGTACTTC. The encoded protein is CSASPKTASYEQYF. This chain uses TRBV20-1 with TRBJ2-7, with D possibly matching TRBD1 (5 bases). V lost 3 bases, J lost 0 bases, and 12 bases lay in between. CDR3 length: 14 amino acids. Germline V gene lookup returns CDR1 DFQATT and CDR2 SNEGSKA (reference sequence).

CDR3 DNA sequence: TGCAGTGCTAGAAAGTTTCGGAACACCGGGGAGCTGTTTTTT. It encodes CSARKFRNTGELFF. The J gene is TRBJ2-2, the V gene TRBV20-1; D ambiguous. This CDR3 spans 14 amino acids. V was clipped by 2 bases and J by 1 base, with 8 bases between them. Germline assignment: CDR1 DFQATT and CDR2 SNEGSKA (reference sequence).

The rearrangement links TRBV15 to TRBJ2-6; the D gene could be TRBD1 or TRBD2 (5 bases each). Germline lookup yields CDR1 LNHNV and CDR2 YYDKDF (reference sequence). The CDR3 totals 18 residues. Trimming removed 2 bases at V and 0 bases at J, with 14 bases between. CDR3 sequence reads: CATSRPGPSVSGANVLTF. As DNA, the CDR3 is TGTGCCACCAGCAGACCGGGACCGAGCGTCTCTGGGGCCAACGTCCTGACTTTC.

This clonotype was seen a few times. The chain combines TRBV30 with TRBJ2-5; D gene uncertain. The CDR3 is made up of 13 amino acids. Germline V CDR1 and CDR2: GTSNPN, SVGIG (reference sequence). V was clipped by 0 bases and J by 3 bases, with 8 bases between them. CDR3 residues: CAWSVGLKETQYF. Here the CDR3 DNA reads TGTGCCTGGAGTGTGGGCCTGAAAGAGACCCAGTACTTC. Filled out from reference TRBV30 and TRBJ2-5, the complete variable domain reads SQTIHQWPATLVQPVGSPLSLECTVEGTSNPNLYWYRQAAGRGLQLLFYSVGIGQISSEVPQNLSASRPQDRQFILSSKKLLLSDSGFYLCAWSVGLKETQYFGPGTRLLVL.

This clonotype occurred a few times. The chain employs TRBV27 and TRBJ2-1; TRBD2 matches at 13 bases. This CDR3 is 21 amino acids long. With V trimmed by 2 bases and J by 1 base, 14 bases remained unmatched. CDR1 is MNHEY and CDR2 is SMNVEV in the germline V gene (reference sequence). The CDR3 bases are TGTGCCAGCAGTTTAAAGCAAGTTCCCGGACTAGCGGGAGATTCCTACAATGAGCAGTTCTTC. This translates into CASSLKQVPGLAGDSYNEQFF.

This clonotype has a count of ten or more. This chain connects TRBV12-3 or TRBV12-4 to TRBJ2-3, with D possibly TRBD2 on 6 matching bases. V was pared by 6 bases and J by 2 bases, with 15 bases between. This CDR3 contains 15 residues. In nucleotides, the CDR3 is TGTGCCAGCAGCTCCAGGAGGGCCGCCACAGATACGCAGTATTTT. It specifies CASSSRRAATDTQYF.

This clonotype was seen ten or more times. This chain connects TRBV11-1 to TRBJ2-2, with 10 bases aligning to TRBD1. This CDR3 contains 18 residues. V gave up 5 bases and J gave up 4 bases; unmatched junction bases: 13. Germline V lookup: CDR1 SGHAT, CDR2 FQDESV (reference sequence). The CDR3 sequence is CASSPGTGANFVTGELFF. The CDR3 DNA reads TGTGCCAGCAGCCCCGGGACAGGGGCGAACTTCGTCACCGGGGAGCTGTTTTTT.

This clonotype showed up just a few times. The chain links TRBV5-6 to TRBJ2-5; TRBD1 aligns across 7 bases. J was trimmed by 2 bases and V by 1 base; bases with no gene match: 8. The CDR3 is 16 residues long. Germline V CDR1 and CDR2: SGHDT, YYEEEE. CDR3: CASSLYPPGQQETQYF. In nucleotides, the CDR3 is TGTGCCAGCAGCTTGTACCCTCCGGGACAGCAAGAGACCCAGTACTTC.

The DNA of the CDR3 is TGCAGTGCGGGCCTGGCGGGCCCGGATACGCAGTATTTT. Its translation: CSAGLAGPDTQYF. The V call is TRBV20-1, the J call TRBJ2-3, with TRBD2 as a possible D gene (5 bases). CDR1 is DFQATT, CDR2 SNEGSKA, per germline (reference sequence). The V end was cut by 6 bases, the J end by 6 bases, with 16 bases between. The CDR3 is 13 residues long.

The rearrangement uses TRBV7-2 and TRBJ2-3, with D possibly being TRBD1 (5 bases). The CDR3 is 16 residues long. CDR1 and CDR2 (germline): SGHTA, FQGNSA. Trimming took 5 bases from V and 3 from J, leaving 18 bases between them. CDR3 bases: TGTGCCAGCAGCCTACGTTCGGGCACAGGTACAGATACGCAGTATTTT. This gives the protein CASSLRSGTGTDTQYF.

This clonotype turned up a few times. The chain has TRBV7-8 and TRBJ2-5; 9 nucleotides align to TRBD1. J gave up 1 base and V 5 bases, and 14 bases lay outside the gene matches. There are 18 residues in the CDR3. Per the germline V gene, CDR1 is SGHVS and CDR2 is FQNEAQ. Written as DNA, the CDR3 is TGTGCCAGCAGCCAACGAGGACAGGGGAGGATGGGCCAAGAGACCCAGTACTTC. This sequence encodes CASSQRGQGRMGQETQYF.

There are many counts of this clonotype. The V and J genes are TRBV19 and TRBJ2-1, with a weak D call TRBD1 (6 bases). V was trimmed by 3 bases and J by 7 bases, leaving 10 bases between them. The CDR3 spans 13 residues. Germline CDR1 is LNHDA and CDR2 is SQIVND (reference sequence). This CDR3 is CASSITTGNEQFF. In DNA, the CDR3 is TGTGCCAGTAGTATCACCACAGGGAATGAGCAGTTCTTC.

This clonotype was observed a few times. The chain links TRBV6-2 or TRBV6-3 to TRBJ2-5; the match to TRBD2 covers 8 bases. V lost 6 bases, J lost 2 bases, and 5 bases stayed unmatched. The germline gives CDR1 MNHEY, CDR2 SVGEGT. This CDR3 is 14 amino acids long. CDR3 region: CASRPGLGQETQYF. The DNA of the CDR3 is TGTGCCAGCAGACCGGGACTAGGGCAAGAGACCCAGTACTTC.

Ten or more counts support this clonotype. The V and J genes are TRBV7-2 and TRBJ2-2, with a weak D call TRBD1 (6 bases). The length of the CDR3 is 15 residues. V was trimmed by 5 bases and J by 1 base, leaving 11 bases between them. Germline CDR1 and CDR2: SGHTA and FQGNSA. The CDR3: CASSPMGQNTGELFF. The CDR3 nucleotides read TGTGCCAGCAGCCCGATGGGACAGAACACCGGGGAGCTGTTTTTT.

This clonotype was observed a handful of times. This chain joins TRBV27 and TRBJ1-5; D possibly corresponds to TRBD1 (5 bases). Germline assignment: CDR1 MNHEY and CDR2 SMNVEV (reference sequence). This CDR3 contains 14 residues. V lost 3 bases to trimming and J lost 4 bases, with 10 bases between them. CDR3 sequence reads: CASSFSRQNQPQHF. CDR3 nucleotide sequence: TGTGCCAGCAGTTTTAGCAGACAGAATCAGCCCCAGCATTTT.

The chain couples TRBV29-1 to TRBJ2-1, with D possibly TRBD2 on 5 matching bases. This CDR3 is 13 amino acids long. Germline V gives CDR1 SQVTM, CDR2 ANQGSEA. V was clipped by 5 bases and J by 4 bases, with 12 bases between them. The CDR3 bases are TGCAGCGTTTCGAGGGTAGGGTACAATGAGCAGTTCTTC. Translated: CSVSRVGYNEQFF.

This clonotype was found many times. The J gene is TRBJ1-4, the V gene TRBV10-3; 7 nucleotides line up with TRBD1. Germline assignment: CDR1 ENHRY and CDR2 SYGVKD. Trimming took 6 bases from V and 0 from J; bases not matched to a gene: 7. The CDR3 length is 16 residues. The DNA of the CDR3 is TGTGCCATCAGACCGGGACAGACCTCAACTAATGAAAAACTGTTTTTT. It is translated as CAIRPGQTSTNEKLFF.

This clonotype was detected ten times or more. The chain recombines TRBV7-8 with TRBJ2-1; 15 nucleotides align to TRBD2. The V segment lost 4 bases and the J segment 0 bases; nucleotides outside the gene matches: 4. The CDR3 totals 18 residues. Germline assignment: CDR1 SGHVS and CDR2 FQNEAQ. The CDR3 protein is CASSSGLAGGPSYNEQFF. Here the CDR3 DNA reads TGTGCCAGCAGCTCGGGACTAGCGGGAGGACCCTCCTACAATGAGCAGTTCTTC.

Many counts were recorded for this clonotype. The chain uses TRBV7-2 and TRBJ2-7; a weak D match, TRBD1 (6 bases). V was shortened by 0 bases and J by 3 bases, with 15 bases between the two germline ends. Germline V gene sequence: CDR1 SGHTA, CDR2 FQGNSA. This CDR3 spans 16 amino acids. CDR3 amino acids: CASSLASGDTFYEQYF. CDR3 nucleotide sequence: TGTGCCAGCAGCTTAGCCAGTGGGGACACGTTCTACGAGCAGTACTTC.